This is a list of T cell receptor beta chains from one sample in a study of blood T cell repertoires in COVID-19. The assay was immunoSEQ multiplex PCR, and TCRdb's table has in-frame clones only and misses some. This table has roughly 80,000 clones, approximately 78% appearing once. The source material was peripheral blood. These TCRs come from a human donor in a cohort sampled during active COVID-19. CDR3s include the opening cysteine and the closing phenylalanine or tryptophan. A D gene is named only where the DNA matches it firmly. The listing skips clone size in some rows; elsewhere it reads once, few, many or a size class.

>NA|TRBV28|NA|TRBJ2-6
CASRLTGLSQGAGANVLTF
TGTGCCAGCAGACTCACGGGACTGTCTCAGGGTGCTGGGGCCAACGTCCTGACTTTC
>NA|TRBV6-6|NA|TRBJ1-4
CASRPNRDGEKLFF
TGTGCCAGCAGACCAAACAGGGACGGAGAAAAACTGTTTTTT
>TRBD2|TRBV7-2|NA|TRBJ2-3
CASSLVVTSGGGSTDTQYF
TGTGCCAGCAGCTTAGTGGTGACTAGCGGGGGGGGAAGCACAGATACGCAGTATTTT
>NA|TRBV24-1|once|TRBJ2-2
CATSDPAQTGNTGELFF
TGTGCCACCAGTGATCCAGCTCAGACAGGAAACACCGGGGAGCTGTTTTTT
>TRBD2|TRBV5-4|NA|TRBJ2-7
CASSHSGGARREQYF
TGTGCCAGCAGCCACAGCGGGGGGGCCCGACGCGAGCAGTACTTC
>NA|TRBV10-3|NA|TRBJ1-2
CAINGGGILYGYTF
TGTGCCATCAACGGGGGGGGAATCCTCTATGGCTACACCTTC
>NA|TRBV6-6|NA|TRBJ2-3
CASSGRDDPADTQYF
TGTGCCAGCAGTGGCCGGGATGACCCTGCAGATACGCAGTATTTT
>NA|TRBV4-2|NA|TRBJ1-3
CASSQVQASGNTIYF
TGTGCCAGCAGCCAAGTGCAGGCCTCTGGAAACACCATATATTTT
>NA|TRBV12-3/TRBV12-4|once|TRBJ2-2
CASSFTRDGELFF
TGTGCCAGCAGCTTCACCCGGGACGGGGAGCTGTTTTTT
>TRBD1|TRBV5-6|NA|TRBJ2-7
CASSLKQQGLGYEQYF
TGTGCCAGCAGCTTAAAACAACAGGGGTTAGGCTACGAGCAGTACTTC
>TRBD1|TRBV2|few|TRBJ1-6
CASSETGAGSPLHF
TGTGCCAGCAGTGAGACAGGGGCGGGATCACCCCTCCACTTT
>NA|TRBV5-1|NA|TRBJ2-2
CASSLTLGELFF
TGCGCCAGCAGCCTGACTCTAGGGGAGCTGTTTTTT
>NA|TRBV19|NA|TRBJ1-1
CASRGGYTEAFF
TGTGCCAGTAGGGGGGGGTACACTGAAGCTTTCTTT
>NA|TRBV7-8|NA|TRBJ1-2
CASSLAGRGYGYTF
TGTGCCAGCAGCTTAGCGGGCAGGGGCTATGGCTACACCTTC
>NA|TRBV2|NA|TRBJ1-5
CASSTTGDQPQHF
TGTGCCAGCAGTACAACGGGGGATCAGCCCCAGCATTTT
>TRBD2|TRBV28|NA|TRBJ2-1
CASTLGGLAAYNEQFF
TGTGCCAGCACCCTAGGAGGACTAGCGGCCTACAATGAGCAGTTCTTC
>NA|TRBV28|NA|TRBJ1-2
CASSSGGMDYGYTF
TGTGCCAGCAGTTCGGGGGGCATGGACTATGGCTACACCTTC
>TRBD1|TRBV19|NA|TRBJ1-2
CARPKDRGNGYTF
TGTGCCAGACCAAAGGACAGGGGAAATGGCTACACCTTC
>NA|TRBV7-2|NA|TRBJ1-2
CASSLARGLMDYGYTF
TGTGCCAGCAGCTTAGCTCGGGGTTTAATGGACTATGGCTACACCTTC
>NA|TRBV10-2|NA|TRBJ2-7
CASRARGYEQYF
TGCGCCAGCAGGGCCCGGGGCTACGAGCAGTACTTC
>NA|TRBV7-9|NA|TRBJ2-5
CASSLLETQYF
TGTGCCAGCAGCTTACTTGAGACCCAGTACTTC
>TRBD1|TRBV19|NA|TRBJ1-5
CASSIRGRGYGSGNQPQHF
TGTGCCAGTAGTATAAGGGGCAGGGGGTATGGTAGCGGCAATCAGCCCCAGCATTTT
>NA|TRBV20-1|NA|TRBJ1-1
CSARMRGDAFF
TGCAGTGCTAGAATGCGGGGCGATGCTTTCTTT
>NA|TRBV7-8|NA|TRBJ2-3
CASTIGGDTQYF
TGTGCCAGCACCATTGGGGGGGATACGCAGTATTTT
>TRBD1|TRBV5-4|NA|TRBJ1-6
CASSRQGVNSPLHF
TGTGCCAGCAGCCGACAGGGAGTGAATTCACCCCTCCACTTT
>TRBD1|TRBV20-1|once|TRBJ2-3
CSPRGPDTQYF
TGCAGCCCAAGGGGGCCAGATACGCAGTATTTT
>TRBD1|TRBV6-5|once|TRBJ1-5
CASTYEGAHQPQHF
TGTGCCAGCACGTATGAGGGGGCACATCAGCCCCAGCATTTT